A single sample gave rise to the 20 T cell receptor beta chains below, sequenced in a study of OX40 agonist ivuxolimab in advanced cancers. Profiling relied on immunoSEQ multiplex PCR, and the TCRdb table lists in-frame clones only, not all of them. The data hold 65,000 or so clones, with around 86% observed a single time. The sequencing here drew on CD4+ or CD8+ T cells sorted from blood, taken in a trial of the OX40 agonist ivuxolimab. Receptor source: an adult with an advanced solid tumor such as melanoma, head and neck, liver or kidney cancer.

The rearrangement links TRBV5-6 to TRBJ2-1, with 8 bases aligning to TRBD1. Germline values: CDR1 SGHDT, CDR2 YYEEEE. The J segment lost 4 bases and the V segment lost 3 bases, leaving 3 bases of the junction unmatched. The CDR3 has 14 residues. CDR3 sequence reads: CASSSWTGYNEQFF. DNA for the CDR3: TGTGCCAGCAGCTCCTGGACAGGGTACAATGAGCAGTTCTTC.

This clone was detected only once. The V call is TRBV7-9, the J call TRBJ1-1; 8 bases agree with TRBD1. CDR3 length equals 13 residues. CDR1 and CDR2 from the germline V gene are SEHNR and FQNEAQ (reference sequence). The junction had 4 bases not matched to a gene; V was cut back by 5 bases and J by 5 bases. CDR3 region: CASSPGQGTEAFF. The CDR3 DNA sequence: TGTGCCAGCAGCCCCGGACAGGGAACTGAAGCTTTCTTT.

This clone was recorded only once. V and J are TRBV6-5 and TRBJ2-7; the D gene is possibly TRBD2 (5 bases). This CDR3 has 14 residues. Trimming left V 0 bases short and J 7 bases short, with 13 bases between. Germline values: CDR1 MNHEY, CDR2 SVGAGI. CDR3: CASSYSIRGQEQYF. The CDR3 coding sequence is TGTGCCAGCAGTTACTCGATTCGGGGTCAGGAGCAGTACTTC.

This chain uses TRBV5-1 with TRBJ1-3; TRBD1 is a possible D gene (5 bases). CDR1 and CDR2 (germline): SGHRS, YFSETQ. The CDR3 length is 16 residues. V was shortened by 2 bases and J by 0 bases, with 12 bases between the two germline ends. The CDR3 sequence: CASSLAGPSSGNTIYF. The DNA for the CDR3 is TGCGCCAGCAGCTTAGCGGGGCCGAGCTCTGGAAACACCATATATTTT.

In its sample, this clone was seen once. The chain carries TRBV6-6 and TRBJ1-1; D is unresolved. Per germline, CDR1 MNHNY and CDR2 SVGAGI (reference sequence). The V and J ends lost 7 bases and 1 base respectively, with 13 bases between them. The length of the CDR3 is 14 residues. The CDR3 sequence: CASIRDTSNTEAFF. The CDR3 coding sequence is TGTGCCAGCATCCGAGACACCTCGAACACTGAAGCTTTCTTT.

The genes are TRBV7-9 and TRBJ1-2, with D possibly matching TRBD1 (6 bases). The CDR3 contains 15 residues. V lost 0 bases and J lost 4, with 12 bases in between. Looked up from germline, CDR1 is SEHNR and CDR2 is FQNEAQ (reference sequence). This CDR3 reads CASSLAHREGYGYTF. The CDR3 DNA is TGTGCCAGCAGCTTAGCGCACAGGGAGGGCTATGGCTACACCTTC.

This clone was detected once. The chain is built from TRBV11-1 and TRBJ1-1; no clear D. The CDR3 is made up of 15 amino acids. CDR1 and CDR2 from the germline V gene are SGHAT and FQDESV (reference sequence). Trimming took off 1 base at V and 0 bases at J, with 9 bases between the two ends. The CDR3: CASSLVGVMNTEAFF. CDR3 DNA sequence: TGTGCCAGCAGCTTAGTCGGAGTGATGAACACTGAAGCTTTCTTT.

The chain joins TRBV7-6 to TRBJ1-6; D ambiguous. From germline, CDR1 is SGHVS and CDR2 FNYEAQ. V lost 5 bases, J lost 6 bases, and 8 bases lay in between. The CDR3 has 13 residues. This chain's CDR3 is CASSPGLNSPLHF. As DNA, the CDR3 is TGTGCCAGCAGCCCCGGGCTTAATTCACCCCTCCACTTT.

J is TRBJ1-2 and V is TRBV6-1; TRBD1 is a possible D gene (6 bases). Germline V gene sequence: CDR1 MNHNS, CDR2 SASEGT. V lost 6 bases and J 4 bases, leaving 12 bases between the germline ends. The CDR3 contains 13 residues. The CDR3 here is CASRPTGTYGYTF. CDR3 bases: TGTGCCAGCAGACCAACAGGGACCTATGGCTACACCTTC.

This rearrangement joins TRBV10-3 to TRBJ1-4, with 7 bases matching TRBD1. Germline V gene data show CDR1 as ENHRY and CDR2 as SYGVKD. This CDR3 is 17 amino acids long. The V and J ends lost 6 bases and 3 bases, in that order; junction bases with no gene match: 13. The CDR3 bases are TGTGCCATCAGGGACGGTAAACAGGGGTCCGCTAATGAAAAACTGTTTTTT. Amino acids: CAIRDGKQGSANEKLFF.

The CDR3 loop is CASRGYTGELFF. In DNA form, the CDR3 reads TGCGCCAGCAGGGGGTACACCGGGGAGCTGTTTTTT. This chain joins TRBV10-1 and TRBJ2-2; the D is unclear. The CDR3 runs 12 residues. Trimming stripped 6 bases from V and 3 bases from J, with 5 bases between. Looked up from germline, CDR1 is WNHNN and CDR2 is SYGVQD (reference sequence).

This clone was counted a few times. The chain is built from TRBV27 and TRBJ1-1; TRBD1 aligns across 8 bases. Trimming cost V 4 bases and J 4 bases; bases outside gene matches: 2. This CDR3 region has 13 residues. Germline CDR1 and CDR2: MNHEY and SMNVEV (reference sequence). CDR3 sequence reads: CASSYGQGTEAFF. In nucleotides, the CDR3 is TGTGCCAGCAGTTACGGACAGGGCACTGAAGCTTTCTTT.

V gene TRBV2 combines with J gene TRBJ2-5; no clear D gene. Trimming left V 6 bases short and J 0 bases short, with 14 bases between. CDR3 size: 15 residues. Germline-derived CDR1 and CDR2 are SNHLY and FYNNEI. CDR3: CASSAGRLYQETQYF. The CDR3 region has the DNA TGTGCCAGCAGCGCCGGACGGCTGTACCAAGAGACCCAGTACTTC.

The chain has TRBV28 and TRBJ1-3, with D unclear. Germline V gene sequence: CDR1 MDHEN, CDR2 SYDVKM. This CDR3 is 14 amino acids long. The V end was cut by 5 bases, the J end by 7 bases, with 15 bases between. In DNA form, the CDR3 reads TGTGCCAGCAGTCCGATCCCCTTTCATAACACCATATATTTT. This codes for CASSPIPFHNTIYF. The variable domain in full, with the rest retrieved from reference TRBV28 and TRBJ1-3, is DVKVTQSSRYLVKRTGEKVFLECVQDMDHENMFWYRQDPGLGLRLIYFSYDVKMKEKGDIPEGYSVSREKKERFSLILESASTNQTSMYLCASSPIPFHNTIYFGEGSWLTVV.

This clone has just one count. The chain carries TRBV21-1 and TRBJ2-7. TRBV21-1 is labeled a pseudogene. The CDR3 loop spans 16 amino acids. CDR3 region: CASSKDVGVSSYEQYF. The CDR3 nucleotides read TGTGCCAGCAGCAAAGATGTGGGTGTTAGCTCCTACGAGCAGTACTTC.

This clone was recorded once. V is TRBV5-4 and J is TRBJ2-3; possibly TRBD2 for D (5 bases). CDR1 is SGHNT, CDR2 YYREEE, per germline (reference sequence). V lost 3 bases and J lost 0, with 11 bases in between. The CDR3 has 15 amino acids. The CDR3 nucleotides are TGTGCCAGCAGCTCTGGGAGTTCTAGCACAGATACGCAGTATTTT. Its protein is CASSSGSSSTDTQYF.

The V and J genes are TRBV6-6 and TRBJ2-3; TRBD1 might be the D (5 bases). The CDR3 runs 15 residues. V was cut by 7 bases and J by 6 bases, with 20 bases left in between. Germline V gene lookup returns CDR1 MNHNY and CDR2 SVGAGI (reference sequence). The CDR3 region has the DNA TGTGCCAGCACCCCTAGGACGGACAAAGGGGATACGCAGTATTTT. Amino acids: CASTPRTDKGDTQYF.

The CDR3 protein is CSVVGRVDQPQHF. The CDR3 DNA follows: TGCAGCGTTGTAGGGCGGGTGGATCAGCCCCAGCATTTT. V and J are TRBV29-1 and TRBJ1-5; D unclear. The V end lost 4 bases, the J end lost 5 bases, and 12 bases lay between the germline ends. Germline CDR1 SQVTM, CDR2 ANQGSEA. There are 13 residues in the CDR3. The variable domain in full, with the rest retrieved from reference TRBV29-1 and TRBJ1-5, is SAVISQKPSRDICQRGTSLTIQCQVDSQVTMMFWYRQQPGQSLTLIATANQGSEATYESGFVIDKFPISRPNLTFSTLTVSNMSPEDSSIYLCSVVGRVDQPQHFGDGTRLSIL.

V gene TRBV30 combines with J gene TRBJ2-7; D possibly uses TRBD1 or TRBD2 (5 bases each). V was shortened by 3 bases and J by 3 bases, with 15 bases between the two germline ends. The CDR3 has 14 amino acids. Germline V CDR1 and CDR2: GTSNPN, SVGIG (reference sequence). CDR3 nucleotides: TGTGCCTGGAGCTTTCGGGGCAGCGTCTACGAGCAGTACTTC. It codes for CAWSFRGSVYEQYF.

CDR3 coding DNA: TGCGCCAGCAGCGATCAACCGGGACAGATGAACACTGAAGCTTTCTTT. It codes for CASSDQPGQMNTEAFF. The chain uses TRBV5-1 and TRBJ1-1; 7 bases fit TRBD1. The trim removed 4 bases at V and 0 bases at J, leaving 9 bases unmatched. Germline V gene sequence: CDR1 SGHRS, CDR2 YFSETQ. This CDR3 contains 16 residues.